Listed below are T cell receptor beta chains from one sample, sequenced in a study of shared clonotypes between healthy human individuals. Sequenced by immunoSEQ multiplex PCR; TCRdb stores in-frame clones only, minus some. This sample has approximately 2.3 million clones, with approximately 93% found just once. Sequenced sample: naive CD4+ T cells from PBMCs. These receptors were taken from a man aged 18 to 29 in good health. Some clones in this sample may be carry-over from other donors' samples. Each CDR3 is given with its conserved first and last residue. The order of the fields is J gene, CDR3 length, clone size, V gene, D gene, CDR3 protein, CDR3 DNA. A D gene is named only where the DNA matches it firmly. Part of the rows lack a size; the others show once, few, many or a class for expanded clones.

>TRBJ2-5|14|-|TRBV5-1|-
CASSWWDGQETQYF
TGCGCCAGCAGCTGGTGGGACGGTCAAGAGACCCAGTACTTC
>TRBJ2-7|13|-|TRBV5-1|-
CASSLEGTYEQYF
TGCGCCAGCAGCTTGGAGGGGACGTACGAGCAGTACTTC
>TRBJ2-7|14|-|TRBV7-8|-
CASSLAISSYEQYF
TGTGCCAGCAGCTTAGCTATCAGCTCCTACGAGCAGTACTTC
>TRBJ1-2|14|-|TRBV5-1|TRBD1
CASSLGLTGDGYTF
TGCGCCAGCAGCTTAGGGCTGACAGGGGATGGCTACACCTTC
>TRBJ2-1|13|-|TRBV27|-
CASSFLRGNEQFF
TGTGCCAGCAGTTTTCTCCGGGGCAATGAGCAGTTCTTC
>TRBJ1-1|14|-|TRBV29-1|-
CSVSGNGAGTEAFF
TGCAGCGTGTCAGGGAACGGGGCGGGCACTGAAGCTTTCTTT
>TRBJ2-7|14|-|TRBV4-2|-
CASSQGQGNYEQYF
TGTGCCAGCAGCCAAGGCCAGGGGAACTACGAGCAGTACTTC
>TRBJ2-1|15|once|TRBV6-6|TRBD2
CASRTAGLAVNEQFF
TGTGCCAGCAGGACCGCGGGACTAGCTGTCAATGAGCAGTTCTTC
>TRBJ2-1|15|-|TRBV2|-
CASRSREDAYNEQFF
TGTGCCAGCAGATCCAGGGAGGACGCCTACAATGAGCAGTTCTTC
>TRBJ1-1|16|-|TRBV19|TRBD1
CASSSRTGVGNTEAFF
TGTGCCAGTAGTAGCCGAACAGGGGTGGGGAACACTGAAGCTTTCTTT
>TRBJ1-1|14|-|TRBV5-1|-
CASREGPPGTEAFF
TGCGCCAGCAGGGAGGGACCCCCGGGGACTGAAGCTTTCTTT
>TRBJ2-7|16|-|TRBV5-7|-
CASRLWVQGWSYEQYF
TGTGCCAGCAGGTTATGGGTGCAGGGTTGGTCCTACGAGCAGTACTTC
>TRBJ1-5|16|-|TRBV28|-
CASRIGSGGSNQPQHF
TGTGCCAGCAGGATAGGGTCCGGGGGTAGCAATCAGCCCCAGCATTTT
>TRBJ2-5|17|-|TRBV9|TRBD2
CASSPGTSGSVQETQYF
TGTGCCAGCAGCCCCGGGACTAGCGGGAGTGTGCAAGAGACCCAGTACTTC
>TRBJ1-2|13|-|TRBV6-6|-
CASSTTASYGYTF
TGTGCCAGCAGTACGACGGCCTCCTATGGCTACACCTTC
>TRBJ1-5|13|-|TRBV27|-
CASGFLGNQPQHF
TGTGCCAGCGGGTTTTTGGGCAATCAGCCCCAGCATTTT
>TRBJ2-5|14|-|TRBV5-1|-
CASSLQGIQETQYF
TGCGCCAGCAGCTTGCAGGGAATCCAAGAGACCCAGTACTTC
>TRBJ2-7|16|-|TRBV10-3|TRBD2
CAISKLLAGDGYEQYF
TGTGCCATCAGTAAATTACTAGCGGGAGACGGATACGAGCAGTACTTC
>TRBJ2-7|14|-|TRBV30|-
CAWSVYGTTSEQYF
TGTGCCTGGAGTGTATACGGTACGACGTCGGAGCAGTACTTC
>TRBJ1-3|16|once|TRBV6-1|-
CASSEAQATSGNTIYF
TGTGCCAGCAGTGAAGCACAGGCGACCTCTGGAAACACCATATATTTT
>TRBJ1-3|13|-|TRBV4-3|-
CASSPLSGNTIYF
TGCGCCAGCAGCCCCCTTTCCGGAAACACCATATATTTT
>TRBJ1-4|14|once|TRBV11-2|-
CASSHVSSGEKLFF
TGTGCCAGCAGCCACGTCTCCTCCGGTGAAAAACTGTTTTTT
>TRBJ2-1|13|-|TRBV5-1|-
CASSYGPGNEQFF
TGCGCCAGCAGCTATGGACCCGGCAATGAGCAGTTCTTC
>TRBJ2-1|14|-|TRBV4-1|-
CASSQASVSGEQFF
TGCGCCAGCAGCCAAGCTAGCGTCAGCGGTGAGCAGTTCTTC
>TRBJ1-2|17|once|TRBV28|TRBD1
CASRMPGQGLSNYGYTF
TGTGCCAGCAGGATGCCGGGACAGGGGTTGTCTAACTATGGCTACACCTTC
>TRBJ1-1|13|-|TRBV28|TRBD1
CASSRTGGSEAFF
TGTGCCAGCAGTCGGACAGGGGGCTCTGAAGCTTTCTTT
>TRBJ2-3|15|once|TRBV18|TRBD1
CASSRDRGYSDTQYF
TGTGCCAGCTCACGGGACAGGGGGTACTCAGATACGCAGTATTTT
>TRBJ1-1|15|-|TRBV5-1|-
CASSLEPGGNTEAFF
TGCGCCAGCAGCTTGGAGCCGGGAGGGAACACTGAAGCTTTCTTT
>TRBJ2-1|14|-|TRBV29-1|-
CSAFWGAGHNEQFF
TGCAGCGCCTTCTGGGGAGCGGGCCACAATGAGCAGTTCTTC